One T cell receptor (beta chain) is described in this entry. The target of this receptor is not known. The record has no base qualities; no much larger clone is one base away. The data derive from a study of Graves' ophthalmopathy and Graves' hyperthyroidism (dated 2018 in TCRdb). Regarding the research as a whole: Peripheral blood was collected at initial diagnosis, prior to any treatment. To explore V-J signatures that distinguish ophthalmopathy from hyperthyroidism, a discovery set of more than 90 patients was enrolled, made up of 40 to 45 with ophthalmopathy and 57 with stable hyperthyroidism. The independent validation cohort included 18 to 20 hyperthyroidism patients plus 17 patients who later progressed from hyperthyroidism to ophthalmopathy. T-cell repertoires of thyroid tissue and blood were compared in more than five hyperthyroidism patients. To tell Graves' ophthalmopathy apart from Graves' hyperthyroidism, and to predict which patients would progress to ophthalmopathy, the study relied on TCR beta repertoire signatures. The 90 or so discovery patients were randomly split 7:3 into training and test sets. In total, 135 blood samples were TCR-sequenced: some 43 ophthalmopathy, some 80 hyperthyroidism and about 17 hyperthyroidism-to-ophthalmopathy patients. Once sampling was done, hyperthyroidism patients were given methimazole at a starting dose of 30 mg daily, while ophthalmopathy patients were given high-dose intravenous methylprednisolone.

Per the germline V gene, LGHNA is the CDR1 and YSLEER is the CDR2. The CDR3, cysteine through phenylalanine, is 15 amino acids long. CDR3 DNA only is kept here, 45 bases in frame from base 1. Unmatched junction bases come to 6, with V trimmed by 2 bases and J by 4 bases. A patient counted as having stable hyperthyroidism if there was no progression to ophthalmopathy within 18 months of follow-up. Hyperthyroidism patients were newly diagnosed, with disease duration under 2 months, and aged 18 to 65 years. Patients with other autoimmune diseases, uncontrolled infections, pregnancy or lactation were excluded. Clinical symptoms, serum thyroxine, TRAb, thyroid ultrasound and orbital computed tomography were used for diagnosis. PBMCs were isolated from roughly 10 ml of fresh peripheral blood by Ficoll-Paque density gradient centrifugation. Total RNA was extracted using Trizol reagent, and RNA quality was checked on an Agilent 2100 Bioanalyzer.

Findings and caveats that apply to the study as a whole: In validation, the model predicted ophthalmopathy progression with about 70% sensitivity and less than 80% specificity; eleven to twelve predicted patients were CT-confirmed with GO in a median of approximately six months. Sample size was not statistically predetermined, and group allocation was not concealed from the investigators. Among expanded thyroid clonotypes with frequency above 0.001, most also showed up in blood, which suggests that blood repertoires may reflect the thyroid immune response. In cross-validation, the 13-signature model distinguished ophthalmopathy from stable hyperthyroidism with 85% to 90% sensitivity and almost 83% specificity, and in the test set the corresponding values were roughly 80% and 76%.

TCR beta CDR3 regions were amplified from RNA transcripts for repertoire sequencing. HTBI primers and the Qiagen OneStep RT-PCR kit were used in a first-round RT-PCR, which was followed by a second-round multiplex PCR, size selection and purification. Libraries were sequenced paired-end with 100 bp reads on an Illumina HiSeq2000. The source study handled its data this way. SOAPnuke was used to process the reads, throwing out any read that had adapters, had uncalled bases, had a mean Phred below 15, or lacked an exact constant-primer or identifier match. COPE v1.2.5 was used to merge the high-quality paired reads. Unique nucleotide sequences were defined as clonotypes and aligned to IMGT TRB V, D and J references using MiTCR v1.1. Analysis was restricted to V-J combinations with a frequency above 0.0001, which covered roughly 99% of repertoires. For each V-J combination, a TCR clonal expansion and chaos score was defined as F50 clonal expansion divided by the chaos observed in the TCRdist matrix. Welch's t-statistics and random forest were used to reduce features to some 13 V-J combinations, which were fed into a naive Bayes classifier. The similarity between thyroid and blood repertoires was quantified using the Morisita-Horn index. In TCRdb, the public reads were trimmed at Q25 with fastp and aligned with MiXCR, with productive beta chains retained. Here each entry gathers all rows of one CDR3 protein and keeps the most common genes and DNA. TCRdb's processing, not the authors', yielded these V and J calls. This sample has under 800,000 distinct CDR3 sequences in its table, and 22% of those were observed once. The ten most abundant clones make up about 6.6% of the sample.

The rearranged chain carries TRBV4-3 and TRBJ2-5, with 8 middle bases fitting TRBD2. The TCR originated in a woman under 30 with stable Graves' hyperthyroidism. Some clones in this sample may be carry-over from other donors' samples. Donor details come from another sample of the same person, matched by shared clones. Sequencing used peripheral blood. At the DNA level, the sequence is TGCGCCAGCAGCCAAACCTATCTAGCGGGAGAGACCCAGTACTTC. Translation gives CASSQTYLAGETQYF.